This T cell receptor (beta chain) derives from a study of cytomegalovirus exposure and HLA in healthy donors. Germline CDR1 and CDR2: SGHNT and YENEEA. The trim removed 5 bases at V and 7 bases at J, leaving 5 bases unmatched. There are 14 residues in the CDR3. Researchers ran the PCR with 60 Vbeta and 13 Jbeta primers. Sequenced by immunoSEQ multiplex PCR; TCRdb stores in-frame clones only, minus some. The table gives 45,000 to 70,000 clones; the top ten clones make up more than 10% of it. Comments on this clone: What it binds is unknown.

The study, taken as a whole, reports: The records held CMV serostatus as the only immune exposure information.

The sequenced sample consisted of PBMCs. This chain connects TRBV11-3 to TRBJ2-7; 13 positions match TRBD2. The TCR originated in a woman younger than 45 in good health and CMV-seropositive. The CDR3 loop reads CASSPRTSGREQYF. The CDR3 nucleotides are TGTGCCAGCAGCCCTCGGACTAGCGGGAGAGAGCAGTACTTC. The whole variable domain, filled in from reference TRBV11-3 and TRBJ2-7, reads EAGVVQSPRYKIIEKKQPVAFWCNPISGHNTLYWYLQNLGQGPELLIRYENEEAVDDSQLPKDRFSAERLKGVDSTLKIQPAELGDSAVYLCASSPRTSGREQYFGPGTRLTVT.